This TCR beta chain was profiled in a study of blood T cells in healthy people across ages. Of note for this clonotype: Its specificity is unknown.

After removal of 6 bases from V and 7 bases from J, the junction contained 10 bases not matched to a gene. CDR3 length: 16 residues. CDR1 and CDR2 (germline): SGHVS, FNYEAQ. Study results and caveats: Unsorted PBMC input precluded a conclusive naive versus antigen-experienced comparison.

Through a sample-barcoded 5' primer and a J-beta primer mix, a second PCR was run for 7 to 11 cycles. In TCRdb, the 5' RACE reads were re-called with MiXCR into one record per CDR3 protein. The sample shows about 1 million distinct CDR3 sequences, 40% to 55% of them seen only once. The sample was blood. This rearrangement joins TRBV7-6 to TRBJ1-6; TRBD1 aligns across 9 bases. The sequence was obtained from a woman aged 55-69 years in good health. In DNA form, the CDR3 reads TGTGCCAGCAGTCAACGGAGGGGACAGGGAAATTCACCCCTCCACTTT. Protein sequence: CASSQRRGQGNSPLHF.